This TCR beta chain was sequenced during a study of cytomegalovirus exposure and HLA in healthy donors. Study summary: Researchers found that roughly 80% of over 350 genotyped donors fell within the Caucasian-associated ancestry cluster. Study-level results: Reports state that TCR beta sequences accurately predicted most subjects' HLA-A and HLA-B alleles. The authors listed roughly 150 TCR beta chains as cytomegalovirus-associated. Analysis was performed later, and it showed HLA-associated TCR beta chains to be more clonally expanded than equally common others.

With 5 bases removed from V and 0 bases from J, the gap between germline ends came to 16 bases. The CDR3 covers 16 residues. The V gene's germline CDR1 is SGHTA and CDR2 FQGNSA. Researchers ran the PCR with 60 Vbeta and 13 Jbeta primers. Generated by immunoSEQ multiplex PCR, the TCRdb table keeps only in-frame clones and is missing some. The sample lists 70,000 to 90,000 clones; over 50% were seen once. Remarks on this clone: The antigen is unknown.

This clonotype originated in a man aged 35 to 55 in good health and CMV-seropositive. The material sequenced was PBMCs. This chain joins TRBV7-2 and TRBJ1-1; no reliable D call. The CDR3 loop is CASSPRSANLNTEAFF. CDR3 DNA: TGTGCCAGCAGCCCCAGAAGCGCGAATTTGAACACTGAAGCTTTCTTT. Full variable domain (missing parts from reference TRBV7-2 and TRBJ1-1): GAGVSQSPSNKVTEKGKDVELRCDPISGHTALYWYRQSLGQGLEFLIYFQGNSAPDKSGLPSDRFSAERTGGSVSTLTIQRTQQEDSAVYLCASSPRSANLNTEAFFGQGTRLTVV.